Presented here are 28 T cell receptor beta chains from one specimen sequenced in a study of PD-1 blockade in classical Hodgkin lymphoma (TCRdb year 2020). Read against the paper, the sample's time point label means: cycle 2 day 1 (C2D1) of nivolumab. All trial patients had relapsed after autologous stem cell transplantation, with cohorts A, B and C differing in prior brentuximab vedotin exposure. The receptor library was made with the immunoSEQ multiplex PCR assay. This immuneACCESS table, as held by TCRdb, lists in-frame sequences with V and J called but not all clones. Of the missing ones, under half trace to an unresolved V gene in checked studies; the others have no known cause. A total of about 110,000 clones appear in this sample, about 89% of them only once. Approximately 20% of the sample goes to the ten largest clones. Specimen: peripheral blood mononuclear cells (PBMCs), collected before the second cycle of nivolumab. The receptor set was obtained from a human donor with classical Hodgkin lymphoma.

The chain joins TRBV10-1 to TRBJ2-5; D possibly matches TRBD1 or TRBD2 (6 bases each). CDR3 length: 15 residues. Between the trimmed V and J ends, which lost 4 bases and 0 bases, there was a span of 12 bases. Germline CDR1 and CDR2: WNHNN and SYGVQD (reference sequence). The CDR3 bases are TGCGCCAGCAGTGGTCGCGGGGACAACCAAGAGACCCAGTACTTC. The encoded protein is CASSGRGDNQETQYF.

V is TRBV6-1 and J is TRBJ1-1; D not certain. V lost 6 bases, J lost 0 bases, and 11 bases lay in between. CDR1 and CDR2 (germline): MNHNS, SASEGT. The CDR3 length is 14 residues. In DNA form, the CDR3 reads TGTGCCAGCAGAGTAGGAGGAGTGAACACTGAAGCTTTCTTT. Residues: CASRVGGVNTEAFF.

The rearrangement uses TRBV5-1 and TRBJ2-2, with TRBD1 matching over 9 bases. Germline trimming cut 4 bases from V and 6 bases from J; bases unmatched to any gene: 10. Germline values: CDR1 SGHRS, CDR2 YFSETQ. CDR3 length equals 16 residues. The CDR3 protein is CASSPSRDRVPGELFF. In DNA, the CDR3 is TGCGCCAGCAGCCCGTCCCGGGACAGGGTACCCGGGGAGCTGTTTTTT.

V is TRBV5-1 and J is TRBJ2-1; D possibly corresponds to TRBD1 (7 bases). The CDR3 consists of 17 residues. Per germline, CDR1 SGHRS and CDR2 YFSETQ. Trimming stripped 3 bases from V and 6 bases from J, with 22 bases between. CDR3 in DNA: TGCGCCAGCAGCTGGGGCAGGGGGGCAGCCCTAGGCAATGAGCAGTTCTTC. This sequence encodes CASSWGRGAALGNEQFF.

This chain joins TRBV5-1 and TRBJ2-1; maybe TRBD2 (6 bases). This CDR3 comprises 13 residues. The germline CDR1 and CDR2 sequences are SGHRS and YFSETQ. The germline V and J ends were trimmed by 0 bases and 7 bases, with 8 bases remaining between them. The CDR3 coding sequence is TGCGCCAGCAGCTTGGGGCTAGCGAATGAGCAGTTCTTC. This codes for CASSLGLANEQFF.

The chain is built from TRBV18 and TRBJ2-1; 10 bases map to TRBD2. Germline V CDR1 and CDR2: KGHSH, LQKENI. The ends lost 3 bases at V and 6 bases at J; junction bases unmatched: 5. The CDR3 is made up of 15 amino acids. DNA of the CDR3: TGTGCCAGCTCACCGTCGCTAGCGGGAGTCAATGAGCAGTTCTTC. Protein: CASSPSLAGVNEQFF.

V is TRBV27 and J is TRBJ1-5; D gene unclear. This CDR3 comprises 14 residues. CDR1 and CDR2 (germline): MNHEY, SMNVEV (reference sequence). V gave up 0 bases and J gave up 7 bases, with 10 bases separating them. The CDR3 DNA reads as TGTGCCAGCAGTTTATCGGGAGTAGGGCAGCCCCAGCATTTT. Translation: CASSLSGVGQPQHF.

The V gene is TRBV20-1, the J gene TRBJ1-4; D possibly corresponds to TRBD1 (6 bases). The CDR3 contains 11 residues. Per the germline V gene, CDR1 is DFQATT and CDR2 is SNEGSKA (reference sequence). V gave up 6 bases and J gave up 8 bases, with 10 bases separating them. CDR3 in DNA: TGCAGTGCGGAGGGGGGCGAAAAACTGTTTTTT. Translated, it gives CSAEGGEKLFF.

V is TRBV5-4 and J is TRBJ1-1; D is undetermined. V was clipped by 4 bases and J by 0 bases, with 16 bases between them. The CDR3 runs to 16 residues. Germline V CDR1 and CDR2: SGHNT, YYREEE (reference sequence). CDR3 nucleotides: TGTGCCAGCAGCAAGGACCGCGGGCGCATGAACACTGAAGCTTTCTTT. Translation: CASSKDRGRMNTEAFF.

The rearrangement joins TRBV7-2 to TRBJ1-2, with a tentative D call TRBD1 (5 bases). This CDR3 spans 15 amino acids. Germline V gene data show CDR1 as SGHTA and CDR2 as FQGNSA. V lost 2 bases and J lost 8, with 18 bases in between. The CDR3 region has the DNA TGTGCCAGCAGCTTACCTCTGGCAGGGACGCGGGGCTACACCTTC. Protein: CASSLPLAGTRGYTF.

This sequence joins TRBV4-2 and TRBJ1-2; TRBD1 matches at 10 bases. The V segment lost 5 bases and the J segment 6 bases; nucleotides outside the gene matches: 9. The CDR3 has 15 amino acids. Germline CDR1 and CDR2: LGHNA and YNFKEQ. The CDR3: CASSIPGQGTDGYTF. The CDR3 DNA is TGTGCCAGCAGCATCCCGGGACAGGGGACGGATGGCTACACCTTC.

The rearrangement joins TRBV6-6 to TRBJ1-6; 9 nucleotides align to TRBD1. CDR3 length: 15 amino acids. Unmatched junction bases numbered 8, after V lost 4 bases and J lost 10 bases. Germline CDR1 reads MNHNY; CDR2 reads SVGAGI (reference sequence). CDR3 nucleotide sequence: TGTGCCAGCAGTTCTCGAGGGACAGGGATATCACCCCTCCACTTT. Amino acid sequence: CASSSRGTGISPLHF.

This clone appeared a single time. The chain recombines TRBV5-1 with TRBJ1-6, with TRBD1 matching over 8 bases. V trimming: 0 bases; J trimming: 7 bases; junction bases outside the gene matches: 3. The CDR3 covers 15 residues. Germline lookup yields CDR1 SGHRS and CDR2 YFSETQ. CDR3 bases: TGCGCCAGCAGCTTGGGACAGGGGAGGAATTCACCCCTCCACTTT. Protein sequence: CASSLGQGRNSPLHF.

This clone was picked up a small number of times. This chain links TRBV29-1 with TRBJ2-4; 9 bases match TRBD1. The CDR3 has 16 amino acids. CDR1 SQVTM and CDR2 ANQGSEA come from the germline V gene. V was clipped by 3 bases and J by 1 base; unmatched bases: 7. The CDR3 here is CSVETMGTGAKNIQYF. CDR3 in DNA: TGCAGCGTTGAGACCATGGGGACAGGGGCCAAAAACATTCAGTACTTC.

The chain has TRBV5-1 and TRBJ1-2; D gene ambiguous. CDR3 length: 14 amino acids. Germline CDR1 is SGHRS and CDR2 is YFSETQ. Trimming stripped 0 bases from V and 2 bases from J, with 8 bases between. The CDR3 reads CASSLDGGNYGYTF. DNA for the CDR3: TGCGCCAGCAGCTTGGACGGAGGAAACTATGGCTACACCTTC. Full variable domain (outside the CDR3, taken from reference TRBV5-1 and TRBJ1-2): KAGVTQTPRYLIKTRGQQVTLSCSPISGHRSVSWYQQTPGQGLQFLFEYFSETQRNKGNFPGRFSGRQFSNSRSEMNVSTLELGDSALYLCASSLDGGNYGYTFGSGTRLTVV.

The V gene is TRBV4-1, the J gene TRBJ1-5; D may be TRBD1 (5 bases). V was trimmed by 5 bases and J by 2 bases, leaving 19 bases between them. Germline V gene sequence: CDR1 MGHRA, CDR2 YSYEKL. The length of the CDR3 is 17 residues. The CDR3 here is CASSTTGGDRGNQPQHF. The DNA for the CDR3 is TGCGCCAGCAGCACTACAGGCGGGGACCGGGGCAATCAGCCCCAGCATTTT.

The J gene is TRBJ1-5, the V gene TRBV21-1; TRBD1 is the table's D call, not checked against the DNA. TRBV21-1 is a listed pseudogene. CDR3 length: 15 residues. The CDR3: CASSKAGTHNQPQHF. Written as DNA, the CDR3 is TGTGCCAGCAGCAAAGCGGGGACACATAATCAGCCCCAGCATTTT.

The V call is TRBV30, the J call TRBJ2-5; no reliable D call. This CDR3 is built from 16 residues. V was trimmed by 4 bases and J by 1 base, leaving 19 bases between them. The V gene's germline CDR1 is GTSNPN and CDR2 SVGIG (reference sequence). The CDR3 DNA is TGTGCCTGGATAAGACGAGGCGTAAAGGCCCAAGAGACCCAGTACTTC. As protein: CAWIRRGVKAQETQYF.

This clone was counted once. The CDR3 here is CAWILTSGGRGYTF. The CDR3 nucleotides read TGTGCCTGGATACTAACGTCAGGGGGCCGTGGCTACACCTTC. V gene TRBV30 combines with J gene TRBJ1-2; 8 bases match TRBD1. The CDR3 covers 14 residues. The V and J ends lost 4 bases and 7 bases, in that order; junction bases with no gene match: 11. Germline CDR1 is GTSNPN and CDR2 is SVGIG (reference sequence).

The chain recombines TRBV27 with TRBJ1-5; D ambiguous. Germline loops: CDR1 MNHEY, CDR2 SMNVEV (reference sequence). Trimming took off 8 bases at V and 2 bases at J, with 19 bases between the two ends. The CDR3 is 16 amino acids. CDR3 amino acids: CASAPNDPRRNQPQHF. CDR3 coding DNA: TGTGCCAGCGCTCCCAATGACCCTCGACGCAATCAGCCCCAGCATTTT.

This rearrangement joins TRBV6-5 to TRBJ2-1; D is unclear. The CDR3 length is 15 residues. V lost 5 bases and J 0 bases, leaving 11 bases between the germline ends. From germline, CDR1 is MNHEY and CDR2 SVGAGI. In nucleotides, the CDR3 is TGTGCCAGCAGTCCGTTCCAGAGCTCCTACAATGAGCAGTTCTTC. This sequence encodes CASSPFQSSYNEQFF.

This chain joins TRBV10-2 and TRBJ2-5; either TRBD1 or TRBD2 may fit D (5 bases each). Germline values: CDR1 WSHSY, CDR2 SAAADI. V was pared by 2 bases and J by 3 bases, with 13 bases between. This CDR3 comprises 15 residues. CDR3 region: CASSEARGSKETQYF. The CDR3, as DNA: TGCGCCAGCAGTGAGGCGAGGGGATCTAAAGAGACCCAGTACTTC.

V gene TRBV4-1 combines with J gene TRBJ2-2; no clear D. V was cut by 4 bases and J by 1 base, with 10 bases left in between. There are 15 residues in the CDR3. Germline CDR1 is MGHRA and CDR2 is YSYEKL. The CDR3 region is CASSPGPVNTGELFF. CDR3 nucleotides: TGCGCCAGCAGCCCCGGCCCAGTGAACACCGGGGAGCTGTTTTTT.

The V call is TRBV6-4, the J call TRBJ2-7, with 8 bases identical to TRBD1. The germline CDR1 and CDR2 sequences are MRHNA and SNTAGT. This CDR3 region has 15 residues. With 4 bases clipped from V and 2 bases from J, the junction kept 7 bases outside the gene matches. The CDR3 reads CASSATTGVPYEQYF. The CDR3 DNA is TGTGCCAGCAGTGCTACGACAGGGGTACCCTACGAGCAGTACTTC.

This clone has a single count. The rearrangement uses TRBV4-2 and TRBJ2-7; D gene ambiguous. CDR1 LGHNA and CDR2 YNFKEQ come from the germline V gene. This CDR3 has 16 residues. V dropped 1 base and J dropped 4 bases, with 17 bases sitting between them. The DNA for the CDR3 is TGTGCCAGCAGCCAAGTCAAGGGAACGCGTCAGTACGAGCAGTACTTC. It codes for CASSQVKGTRQYEQYF.

V usage is TRBV11-2 and J usage is TRBJ2-3, with 7 nucleotides matching TRBD1. V was pared by 5 bases and J by 2 bases, with 4 bases of the junction left unmatched. Per germline, CDR1 SGHAT and CDR2 FQNNGV. The CDR3 covers 14 residues. CDR3 DNA sequence: TGTGCCAGCAGCCGGGACAGACTCACAGATACGCAGTATTTT. Translated, it gives CASSRDRLTDTQYF.

The chain recombines TRBV19 with TRBJ2-5; D is unresolved. The CDR3 is made up of 13 amino acids. V lost 1 base to trimming and J lost 3 bases, with 6 bases between them. Germline V gene data show CDR1 as LNHDA and CDR2 as SQIVND (reference sequence). CDR3 nucleotides: TGTGCCAGTAGTATAGTTGGGGAAGAGACCCAGTACTTC. Residues: CASSIVGEETQYF. Based on the CDR3 plus reference TRBV19 and TRBJ2-5, the full variable domain is DGGITQSPKYLFRKEGQNVTLSCEQNLNHDAMYWYRQDPGQGLRLIYYSQIVNDFQKGDIAEGYSVSREKKESFPLTVTSAQKNPTAFYLCASSIVGEETQYFGPGTRLLVL.

The chain couples TRBV7-9 to TRBJ2-1, with 7 nucleotides matching TRBD2. V trimming: 0 bases; J trimming: 15 bases; junction bases outside the gene matches: 14. CDR3 length: 15 residues. The germline V gene encodes CDR1 SEHNR and CDR2 FQNEAQ (reference sequence). CDR3 coding DNA: TGTGCCAGCAGCTTAGCGACCCCCCAAAGGACTAGACCGTTCTTC. This translates into CASSLATPQRTRPFF.